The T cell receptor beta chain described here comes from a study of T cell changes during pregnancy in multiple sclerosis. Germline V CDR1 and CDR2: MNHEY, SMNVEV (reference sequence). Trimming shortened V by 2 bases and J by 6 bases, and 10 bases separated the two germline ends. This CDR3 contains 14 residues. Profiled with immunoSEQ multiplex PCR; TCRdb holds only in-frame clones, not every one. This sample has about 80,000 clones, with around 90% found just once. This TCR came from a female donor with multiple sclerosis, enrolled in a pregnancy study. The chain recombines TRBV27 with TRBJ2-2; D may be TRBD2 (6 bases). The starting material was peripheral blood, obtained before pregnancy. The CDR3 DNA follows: TGTGCCAGCAGTTTAGCACTAGCCGCCGGGGAGCTGTTTTTT. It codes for CASSLALAAGELFF.